A selection of T cell receptor beta chains follows, all from one sample in a study of T cell responses to AZD1222 COVID-19 vaccine. Sequenced by immunoSEQ multiplex PCR; TCRdb stores in-frame clones only, minus some. The top ten clones hold around 4% of a sample with some 110,000 clones, 70% to 90% of them seen once. The sequenced sample was peripheral blood, obtained on day 0 of AZD1222 vaccination. These receptors came from an adult in good health. Both conserved end residues are part of each CDR3. The D gene is left open where the match is weak. Clone size is not always given. Where it is, it says once, few, many or a class for expanded clones.

j_call: TRBJ2-2
d_call: NA
v_call: TRBV5-4
clone_size: NA
cdr3_aa: CASSLLGFAGELFF
cdr3_nt: TGTGCCAGCAGCTTGTTGGGCTTCGCCGGGGAGCTGTTTTTT

j_call: TRBJ1-3
d_call: NA
v_call: TRBV18
clone_size: NA
cdr3_aa: CASSTQPVVNTIYF
cdr3_nt: TGTGCCAGCTCCACCCAACCCGTTGTAAACACCATATATTTT

j_call: TRBJ2-3
d_call: TRBD1
v_call: TRBV9
clone_size: once
cdr3_aa: CASSVATWVRDSLGHTDTQYF
cdr3_nt: TGTGCCAGCAGCGTAGCTACTTGGGTTCGGGACAGCCTTGGACACACAGATACGCAGTATTTT

j_call: TRBJ1-2
d_call: TRBD1
v_call: TRBV4-1
clone_size: NA
cdr3_aa: CASREGGTGGYTF
cdr3_nt: TGCGCCAGCAGGGAGGGGGGGACAGGTGGCTACACCTTC

j_call: TRBJ2-5
d_call: NA
v_call: TRBV2
clone_size: NA
cdr3_aa: CASSISDWTQYF
cdr3_nt: TGTGCCAGCAGTATTTCCGACTGGACCCAGTACTTC

j_call: TRBJ2-6
d_call: NA
v_call: TRBV30
clone_size: NA
cdr3_aa: CAWSPWGASSGANVLTF
cdr3_nt: TGTGCCTGGAGCCCATGGGGGGCTAGTTCTGGGGCCAACGTCCTGACTTTC

j_call: TRBJ1-1
d_call: NA
v_call: TRBV7-2
clone_size: NA
cdr3_aa: CASSLGQVVYTEAFF
cdr3_nt: TGTGCCAGCAGCTTAGGACAGGTGGTTTACACTGAAGCTTTCTTT

j_call: TRBJ2-7
d_call: TRBD1
v_call: TRBV12-3/TRBV12-4
clone_size: NA
cdr3_aa: CASRQGEGYEQYF
cdr3_nt: TGTGCCAGCAGACAGGGGGAAGGCTACGAGCAGTACTTC

j_call: TRBJ2-7
d_call: NA
v_call: TRBV7-8
clone_size: NA
cdr3_aa: CASSSNPPHNPSSGQYF
cdr3_nt: TGTGCCAGCAGCTCCAATCCACCTCACAATCCCAGCTCTGGGCAGTACTTC

j_call: TRBJ2-2
d_call: TRBD2
v_call: TRBV11-1
clone_size: NA
cdr3_aa: CATGGGQHTGELFF
cdr3_nt: TGTGCCACGGGGGGGGGCCAGCACACCGGGGAGCTGTTTTTT

j_call: TRBJ1-2
d_call: NA
v_call: TRBV5-1
clone_size: NA
cdr3_aa: CASSLGAGAGGYTF
cdr3_nt: TGCGCCAGCAGCTTGGGGGCAGGGGCAGGTGGCTACACCTTC

j_call: TRBJ2-3
d_call: NA
v_call: TRBV28
clone_size: NA
cdr3_aa: CASSGSGSRADTQYF
cdr3_nt: TGTGCCAGCAGTGGGTCAGGGTCAAGGGCAGATACGCAGTATTTT

j_call: TRBJ2-1
d_call: TRBD1
v_call: TRBV20-1
clone_size: NA
cdr3_aa: CSGTGSNEQFF
cdr3_nt: TGCAGCGGGACAGGGAGCAATGAGCAGTTCTTC

j_call: TRBJ2-5
d_call: TRBD2
v_call: TRBV4-1
clone_size: NA
cdr3_aa: CASSQSGTSDPQETQYF
cdr3_nt: TGCGCCAGCAGCCAATCCGGGACTAGCGACCCCCAAGAGACCCAGTACTTC

j_call: TRBJ1-4
d_call: NA
v_call: TRBV4-3
clone_size: NA
cdr3_aa: CASSPGRGTEKLFF
cdr3_nt: TGCGCCAGCAGCCCGGGCAGGGGTACAGAAAAACTGTTTTTT

j_call: TRBJ1-1
d_call: TRBD1
v_call: TRBV18
clone_size: NA
cdr3_aa: CASSLGQDNEAFF
cdr3_nt: TGTGCCAGCTCGCTCGGACAGGATAATGAAGCTTTCTTT

j_call: TRBJ1-4
d_call: NA
v_call: TRBV12-3/TRBV12-4
clone_size: NA
cdr3_aa: CASSLGEKLFF
cdr3_nt: TGTGCCAGCAGTTTGGGAGAAAAACTGTTTTTT

j_call: TRBJ2-1
d_call: NA
v_call: TRBV7-3
clone_size: NA
cdr3_aa: CASSLFVGPRNEQFF
cdr3_nt: TGTGCCAGCAGCTTATTCGTGGGACCACGGAATGAGCAGTTCTTC

j_call: TRBJ2-1
d_call: NA
v_call: TRBV19
clone_size: NA
cdr3_aa: CASSIGRRSNSYNEQFF
cdr3_nt: TGTGCCAGTAGTATCGGTCGTCGGTCGAACTCCTACAATGAGCAGTTCTTC

j_call: TRBJ2-7
d_call: TRBD1
v_call: TRBV7-2
clone_size: NA
cdr3_aa: CASCYGTGSYEQYF
cdr3_nt: TGTGCCAGCTGTTACGGGACAGGTTCCTACGAGCAGTACTTC

j_call: TRBJ2-5
d_call: NA
v_call: TRBV5-1
clone_size: NA
cdr3_aa: CASSFGETQYF
cdr3_nt: TGCGCCAGCAGCTTTGGCGAGACCCAGTACTTC

j_call: TRBJ2-1
d_call: NA
v_call: TRBV7-7
clone_size: NA
cdr3_aa: CASSLRSSEGGEQFF
cdr3_nt: TGTGCTAGCAGCTTACGGTCTAGCGAGGGGGGTGAGCAGTTCTTC

j_call: TRBJ2-1
d_call: NA
v_call: TRBV6-6
clone_size: NA
cdr3_aa: CASSPERPGIGSYNEQFF
cdr3_nt: TGTGCCAGCAGTCCGGAACGGCCAGGGATAGGCTCCTACAATGAGCAGTTCTTC

j_call: TRBJ2-5
d_call: TRBD1
v_call: TRBV10-1
clone_size: NA
cdr3_aa: CASSEGGLEETQYF
cdr3_nt: TGCGCCAGCAGTGAAGGGGGCCTGGAGGAGACCCAGTACTTC

j_call: TRBJ1-1
d_call: NA
v_call: TRBV12-3/TRBV12-4
clone_size: NA
cdr3_aa: CATLGGNTEAFF
cdr3_nt: TGCGCCACCCTGGGGGGAAACACTGAAGCTTTCTTT

j_call: TRBJ2-7
d_call: TRBD1
v_call: TRBV6-2/TRBV6-3
clone_size: NA
cdr3_aa: CASSSWTGPHEQYF
cdr3_nt: TGTGCCAGCAGTTCTTGGACAGGGCCCCACGAGCAGTACTTC

j_call: TRBJ1-2
d_call: NA
v_call: TRBV2
clone_size: NA
cdr3_aa: CASGGNYGYTF
cdr3_nt: TGTGCCAGCGGGGGGAACTATGGCTACACCTTC

j_call: TRBJ1-3
d_call: TRBD1
v_call: TRBV28
clone_size: NA
cdr3_aa: CASTTGANSGNTIYF
cdr3_nt: TGTGCCAGCACAACAGGGGCCAACTCTGGAAACACCATATATTTT

j_call: TRBJ2-3
d_call: NA
v_call: TRBV19
clone_size: NA
cdr3_aa: CASSIGQGTDTQYF
cdr3_nt: TGTGCCAGTAGTATAGGGCAGGGTACAGATACGCAGTATTTT

j_call: TRBJ2-7
d_call: TRBD1
v_call: TRBV18
clone_size: NA
cdr3_aa: CASSLDRGRYEQYF
cdr3_nt: TGTGCCAGCTCACTAGACAGGGGGCGCTACGAGCAGTACTTC

j_call: TRBJ1-1
d_call: NA
v_call: TRBV6-2/TRBV6-3
clone_size: NA
cdr3_aa: CASSVTLGLSEAFF
cdr3_nt: TGTGCCAGCAGTGTCACCCTGGGGCTCTCTGAAGCTTTCTTT

j_call: TRBJ2-7
d_call: NA
v_call: TRBV28
clone_size: NA
cdr3_aa: CASRHQGRYEQYF
cdr3_nt: TGTGCCAGCAGACACCAGGGGAGATATGAGCAGTACTTC

j_call: TRBJ2-5
d_call: NA
v_call: TRBV28
clone_size: NA
cdr3_aa: CASSLRETQYF
cdr3_nt: TGTGCCAGCAGTTTGCGGGAGACCCAGTACTTC

j_call: TRBJ1-1
d_call: NA
v_call: TRBV7-2
clone_size: NA
cdr3_aa: CASSFSLQLPFFF
cdr3_nt: TGTGCCAGCAGCTTCAGCTTACAGCTACCCTTTTTCTTT

j_call: TRBJ1-5
d_call: TRBD1
v_call: TRBV28
clone_size: once
cdr3_aa: CASRARDRRSGEPQHF
cdr3_nt: TGTGCCAGCAGAGCCCGGGACAGGCGGTCGGGTGAGCCCCAGCATTTT

j_call: TRBJ1-5
d_call: NA
v_call: TRBV19
clone_size: NA
cdr3_aa: CASSVNTGRPQHF
cdr3_nt: TGTGCCAGTAGTGTAAATACAGGGCGGCCCCAGCATTTT

j_call: TRBJ1-6
d_call: NA
v_call: TRBV5-4
clone_size: NA
cdr3_aa: CAFRTQGGSPLHF
cdr3_nt: TGTGCCTTCCGGACCCAAGGAGGCTCACCCCTCCACTTT

j_call: TRBJ2-1
d_call: NA
v_call: TRBV19
clone_size: NA
cdr3_aa: CASLPRGPNNEQFF
cdr3_nt: TGTGCCAGCCTACCAAGGGGTCCAAACAATGAGCAGTTCTTC

j_call: TRBJ2-3
d_call: TRBD2
v_call: TRBV28
clone_size: NA
cdr3_aa: CASAWTSGTDTQYF
cdr3_nt: TGTGCCAGCGCCTGGACTAGCGGCACAGATACGCAGTATTTT

j_call: TRBJ2-7
d_call: TRBD1
v_call: TRBV27
clone_size: few
cdr3_aa: CASSLWGGQVSYEQYF
cdr3_nt: TGTGCCAGCAGTTTATGGGGTGGACAGGTCTCCTACGAGCAGTACTTC

j_call: TRBJ2-7
d_call: NA
v_call: TRBV6-5
clone_size: NA
cdr3_aa: CASSYAGAPREQYF
cdr3_nt: TGTGCCAGCAGTTACGCGGGGGCGCCTCGCGAGCAGTACTTC

j_call: TRBJ2-2
d_call: NA
v_call: TRBV5-4
clone_size: NA
cdr3_aa: CASSPTENTGELFF
cdr3_nt: TGTGCCAGCAGCCCAACAGAGAACACCGGGGAGCTGTTTTTT

j_call: TRBJ2-2
d_call: NA
v_call: TRBV7-2
clone_size: NA
cdr3_aa: CASSFFVAAATGELFF
cdr3_nt: TGTGCCAGCAGCTTTTTCGTAGCCGCAGCCACCGGGGAGCTGTTTTTT

j_call: TRBJ1-1
d_call: TRBD1
v_call: TRBV6-2/TRBV6-3
clone_size: NA
cdr3_aa: CASSYTRDSKRNTEAFF
cdr3_nt: TGTGCCAGCAGTTATACTAGGGACAGCAAAAGGAACACTGAAGCTTTCTTT

j_call: TRBJ1-2
d_call: NA
v_call: TRBV4-1
clone_size: NA
cdr3_aa: CASSQDLGAVNYGYTF
cdr3_nt: TGCGCCAGCAGCCAAGATCTAGGGGCGGTTAACTATGGCTACACCTTC